This TCR beta chain appears in the sequencing data of a study of T cells after posttransplantation cyclophosphamide. This clone was counted ten times or more. TCRdb's copy holds only in-frame clones and misses some; the assay was immunoSEQ multiplex PCR. The sample includes roughly 41,000 clones, none of them occurring once. Trimming pared 0 bases from V and 2 bases from J, leaving 7 bases between. Germline CDR1 is MGHRA and CDR2 is YSYEKL. This CDR3 has 15 residues. The J gene is TRBJ2-2, the V gene TRBV4-1; possibly TRBD1 for D (5 bases). This TCR was sampled from a man aged 25 to 40 in good health and a related stem cell transplant donor. The specimen was PBMCs. This CDR3 reads CASSQEWTNTGELFF. CDR3 DNA: TGCGCCAGCAGCCAAGAATGGACAAACACCGGGGAGCTGTTTTTT.